A single sample is the source of the 8 T cell receptor beta chains below, sequenced in a study of PD-L1 blockade in urothelial cancer. Here immunoSEQ multiplex PCR was the method, and the copy in TCRdb shows in-frame clones only, minus some. The sample contains 25,000 to 30,000 clones, 70% to 90% of which appear only once. The starting material was PBMCs, obtained around atezolizumab (anti-PD-L1) treatment. The receptors stem from a man over 45 with urothelial cancer.

J is TRBJ2-7 and V is TRBV5-1; 11 bases match TRBD1. The germline V gene encodes CDR1 SGHRS and CDR2 YFSETQ. This CDR3 contains 17 residues. V shed 1 base, J shed 2 bases, and the junction held 8 bases outside the gene matches. The CDR3 DNA follows: TGCGCCAGCAGCTTGCTCCCAATGGGACAGGGGGCCTACGAGCAGTACTTC. Protein sequence: CASSLLPMGQGAYEQYF.

The J gene is TRBJ2-7, the V gene TRBV19; 7 bases line up with TRBD2. The trim removed 6 bases at V and 0 bases at J, leaving 8 bases unmatched. The CDR3 runs 15 residues. Germline V gene lookup returns CDR1 LNHDA and CDR2 SQIVND (reference sequence). This CDR3 is CASSTTSATSYEQYF. Written as DNA, the CDR3 is TGTGCCAGTAGCACAACTAGCGCCACCTCCTACGAGCAGTACTTC.

The V and J genes are TRBV6-4 and TRBJ2-3, with 10 bases fitting TRBD2. J lost 3 bases, V lost 6 bases, and 12 bases had no gene match. The CDR3 length is 17 residues. Germline loops: CDR1 MRHNA, CDR2 SNTAGT. CDR3 coding DNA: TGTGCCAGCAGCGAAACTTCCAGGACTAGCGGAACAGATACGCAGTATTTT. As protein: CASSETSRTSGTDTQYF.

The genes are TRBV5-4 and TRBJ1-2; D is perhaps TRBD1 (5 bases). The V and J ends lost 6 bases and 3 bases respectively, with 15 bases between them. This CDR3 is 14 amino acids long. CDR1 is SGHNT and CDR2 is YYREEE in the germline V gene (reference sequence). The CDR3 coding sequence is TGTGCCAGCACCTCGGGGGGAAGGGACTATGGCTACACCTTC. This translates into CASTSGGRDYGYTF.

This clone was recorded once. V usage is TRBV11-2 and J usage is TRBJ2-5; perhaps TRBD2 as D (5 bases). V was clipped by 1 base and J by 1 base, with 16 bases between them. The CDR3 totals 17 residues. Germline V gene lookup returns CDR1 SGHAT and CDR2 FQNNGV. The CDR3 DNA sequence: TGTGCCAGCAGCTTAGGGATCTCTAGCCGGGGCCAAGAGACCCAGTACTTC. Protein: CASSLGISSRGQETQYF.

This chain links TRBV5-1 with TRBJ2-2; TRBD2 aligns across 9 bases. The CDR3 runs 17 residues. Looked up from germline, CDR1 is SGHRS and CDR2 is YFSETQ. The V and J ends lost 0 bases and 5 bases, in that order; junction bases with no gene match: 8. The CDR3 DNA reads TGCGCCAGCAGCTTGGCCTGGGCGGGAGGGGCGACCGGGGAGCTGTTTTTT. Translated, it gives CASSLAWAGGATGELFF.

This chain links TRBV4-3 with TRBJ2-5; D gene unclear. Trimming pared 0 bases from V and 1 base from J, leaving 9 bases between. This CDR3 region has 15 residues. Germline V gives CDR1 LGHNA, CDR2 YSLEER. For the CDR3, the DNA is TGCGCCAGCAGCCAAGATGTCCAGTTCCAAGAGACCCAGTACTTC. This gives the protein CASSQDVQFQETQYF.

This chain connects TRBV11-2 to TRBJ2-1; 7 positions match TRBD2. The CDR3 has 15 residues. Germline trimming cut 5 bases from V and 3 bases from J; bases unmatched to any gene: 7. The germline V gene encodes CDR1 SGHAT and CDR2 FQNNGV. The CDR3 DNA is TGTGCCAGCAGCACTGGGACTACTTTCTACAATGAGCAGTTCTTC. This encodes CASSTGTTFYNEQFF.